The clone carrying this T cell receptor (beta chain) was seen more than once but under ten times. Its antigen is unidentified. The CDR3 is 14 amino acids. Germline V CDR1 and CDR2: SGHKS, YYEKEE (reference sequence). V lost 7 bases and J lost 2; bases outside the gene matches: 6. This sample is drawn from a study of early T cells in non-severe SARS-CoV-2 infection. Study-level information: Investigators sequenced bulk RNA drawn from unsorted whole blood, and chains remained unpaired.

Attachment of unique molecular identifiers was made to individual cDNA molecules. One entry per CDR3 protein, called by TCRdb with MiXCR from the 5' RACE reads. The sample contains about 79,000 distinct CDR3 sequences, 13% of which appear only once. General study results and limits: VDJdb matching skewed toward anti-spike CD8 responses, missing private and CD4 specificities.

Sequenced material: whole blood. The receptor was isolated from an adult who was a healthcare worker with PCR-confirmed SARS-CoV-2 infection or an uninfected control (not recorded which). The chain links TRBV5-5 to TRBJ2-1, with 7 bases matching TRBD2. The CDR3: CASEAGSTYNEQFF. The CDR3 nucleotides are TGTGCCAGCGAAGCGGGATCAACCTACAATGAGCAGTTCTTC.